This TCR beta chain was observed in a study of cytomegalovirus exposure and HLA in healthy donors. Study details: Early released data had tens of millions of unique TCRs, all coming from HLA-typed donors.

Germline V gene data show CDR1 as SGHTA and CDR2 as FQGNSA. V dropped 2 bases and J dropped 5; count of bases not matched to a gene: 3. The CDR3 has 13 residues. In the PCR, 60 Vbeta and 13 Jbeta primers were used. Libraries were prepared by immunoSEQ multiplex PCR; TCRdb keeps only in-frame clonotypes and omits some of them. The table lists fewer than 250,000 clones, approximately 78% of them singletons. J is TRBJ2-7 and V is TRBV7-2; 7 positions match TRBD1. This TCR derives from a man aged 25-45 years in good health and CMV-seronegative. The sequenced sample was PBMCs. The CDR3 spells CASSLSQGNEQYF. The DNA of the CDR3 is TGTGCCAGCAGCTTATCACAGGGGAACGAGCAGTACTTC.